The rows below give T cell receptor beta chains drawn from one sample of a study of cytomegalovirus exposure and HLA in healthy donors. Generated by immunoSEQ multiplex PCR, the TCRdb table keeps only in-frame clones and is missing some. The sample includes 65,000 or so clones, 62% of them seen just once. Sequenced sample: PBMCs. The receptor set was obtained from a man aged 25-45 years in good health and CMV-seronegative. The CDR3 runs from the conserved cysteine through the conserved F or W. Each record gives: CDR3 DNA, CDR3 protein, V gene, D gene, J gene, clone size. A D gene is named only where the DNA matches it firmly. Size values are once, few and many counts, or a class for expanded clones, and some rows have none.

TGTGCCTGGAGTGACCCTCCGGGACAGAGAGGTCGGGGCGAAAAACTGTTTTTT | CAWSDPPGQRGRGEKLFF | TRBV30 | TRBD1 | TRBJ1-4 | .
TGTGCCAGCAGTTACTTAGGAGCGGGGGGGGCTACGCAGTATTTT | CASSYLGAGGATQYF | TRBV6-5 | TRBD2 | TRBJ2-3 | few
TGCGCCAGCAGCCAGGTCGACAGGGGTAACTATGGCTACACCTTC | CASSQVDRGNYGYTF | TRBV4-1 | TRBD1 | TRBJ1-2 | .
TGTGCCAGCAGCCCAGCGACTAGTCACCAGTTCTTC | CASSPATSHQFF | TRBV7-2 | . | TRBJ2-1 | .
TGTGCCAGCAGTGGGACAGGGTTAGGCTACACCTTC | CASSGTGLGYTF | TRBV6-5 | TRBD1 | TRBJ1-2 | .
TGTGCCAGCAGTTTTACTTTCGAGCAGTACTTC | CASSFTFEQYF | TRBV6-1 | . | TRBJ2-7 | few
TGTGCCTGGGGCAGAGACAGTTCCGAGCAGTACTTC | CAWGRDSSEQYF | TRBV30 | . | TRBJ2-7 | .
TGTGCCTGGAGTGTTGGCACAGGCGCTACTTTGGACGAGCAGTACTTC | CAWSVGTGATLDEQYF | TRBV30 | . | TRBJ2-7 | .
TGCGCCAGCAGCTTGCTAGAGACCCAGTACTTC | CASSLLETQYF | TRBV5-1 | . | TRBJ2-5 | .
TGTGCCAGCTCCCCAGCGGGAATTAATGAAAAACTGTTTTTT | CASSPAGINEKLFF | TRBV18 | . | TRBJ1-4 | few
TGTGCCTGGAGGTCGGGACTAGCGGGGGGGCCTGGGTACAATGAGCAGTTCTTC | CAWRSGLAGGPGYNEQFF | TRBV30 | TRBD2 | TRBJ2-1 | .
TGTGCCAGCACACCGGCCTGGGGGGGGCCGGGGTATGAGCAGTTCTTC | CASTPAWGGPGYEQFF | TRBV7-2 | . | TRBJ2-1 | .
TGTGCCAGGGACAGTGAGCTTGTTGCGGAGCAGTACTTC | CARDSELVAEQYF | TRBV19 | . | TRBJ2-7 | once
TGTGCCAGCAGCTCTAGCGGGGAGCTCACCGGGGAGCTGTTTTTT | CASSSSGELTGELFF | TRBV7-2 | TRBD2 | TRBJ2-2 | .
TGTGCCAGCAGTTACCGTCCCGGGACAGGACTCTATGGCTACACCTTC | CASSYRPGTGLYGYTF | TRBV6-5 | TRBD1 | TRBJ1-2 | .
TGTGCCAGTAGTTTCGGGACAGGCGAGAACACTGAAGCTTTCTTT | CASSFGTGENTEAFF | TRBV19 | TRBD1 | TRBJ1-1 | .
TGTGCCAGCAGTGACTCAACAGGGGGCAATTCACCCCTCCACTTT | CASSDSTGGNSPLHF | TRBV6-4 | TRBD1 | TRBJ1-6 | .
TGTGCCAGCAGTCAACGGACTAGCGGGGGGAGGGAGTACTTC | CASSQRTSGGREYF | TRBV7-8 | TRBD2 | TRBJ2-7 | once
TGTGCCAGCAGTGCTCTAGCGGCAGCCGGGGAGCTGTTTTTT | CASSALAAAGELFF | TRBV2 | TRBD2 | TRBJ2-2 | .
TGCGCCAGCAGCCAAGATGACGGGGTTGGGGGAGGTGAGCAGTACTTC | CASSQDDGVGGGEQYF | TRBV4-1 | . | TRBJ2-7 | .
TGTGCCAGCAGCCTGACAGGGAGATCCTACGAGCAGTACTTC | CASSLTGRSYEQYF | TRBV11-3 | TRBD1 | TRBJ2-7 | .
TGCGCCAGCAGCTTGGGCGGGTCCTACAATGAGCAGTTCTTC | CASSLGGSYNEQFF | TRBV5-1 | . | TRBJ2-1 | few
TGTGCCAGCTCACTTGAACGGACAGGAAAAGAGACCCAGTACTTC | CASSLERTGKETQYF | TRBV18 | TRBD1 | TRBJ2-5 | .